This T cell receptor beta chain was documented in a study of T cell clones after liver transplantation. Study context: Pre-transplant mixed lymphocyte reactions yielded third-party-reactive TCRbeta sequences as comparators for graft-donor-reactive sequences. Three of eight recipients were HCV-positive; others had non-autoimmune, non-viral indications. Blood was drawn pre-transplant, before withdrawal, and after full or failed withdrawal.

Germline V gives CDR1 SEHNR, CDR2 FQNEAQ (reference sequence). CDR3 length: 14 amino acids. V lost 5 bases and J 2 bases, leaving 12 bases between the germline ends. Sequencing was performed with immunoSEQ multiplex PCR; in TCRdb, only in-frame clones are kept and a portion is missing. Here the sample spans about 120,000 clones, 90% being singletons. Findings of the study overall: Compared with third party-reactive sequences, donor-reactive ones declined more, independent of withdrawal success.

A word on this clone: What it binds is not known.

The chain joins TRBV7-9 to TRBJ2-5; D might be TRBD1 (6 bases). The specimen was CD4+ T cells from blood, collected 12 months after liver transplant. This receptor was taken from a human patient who received a liver transplant. The T cells may partly be graft donor cells. The CDR3 region has the DNA TGTGCCAGCAGCCGCAGGACAGCGCAAGAGACCCAGTACTTC. It specifies CASSRRTAQETQYF.